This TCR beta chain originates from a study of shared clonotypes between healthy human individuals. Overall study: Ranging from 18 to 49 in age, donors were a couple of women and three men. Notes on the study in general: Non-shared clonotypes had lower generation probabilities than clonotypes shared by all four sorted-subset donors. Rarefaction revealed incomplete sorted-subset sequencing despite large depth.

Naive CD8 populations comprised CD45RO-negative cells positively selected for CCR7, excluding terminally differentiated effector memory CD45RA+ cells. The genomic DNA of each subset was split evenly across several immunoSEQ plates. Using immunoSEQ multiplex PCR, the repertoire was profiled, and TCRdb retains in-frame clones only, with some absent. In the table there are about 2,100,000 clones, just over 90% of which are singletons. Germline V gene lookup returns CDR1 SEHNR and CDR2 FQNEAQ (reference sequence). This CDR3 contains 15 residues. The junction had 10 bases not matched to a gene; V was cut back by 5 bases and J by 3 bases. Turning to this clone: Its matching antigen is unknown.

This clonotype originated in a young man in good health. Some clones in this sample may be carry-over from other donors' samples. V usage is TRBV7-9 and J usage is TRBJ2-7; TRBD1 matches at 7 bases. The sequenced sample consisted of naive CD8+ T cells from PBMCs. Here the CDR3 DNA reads TGTGCCAGCAGCCATGACAGGGTGGCTTACTACGAGCAGTACTTC. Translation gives CASSHDRVAYYEQYF.